Presented here are 10 T cell receptor beta chains from one specimen sequenced in a study of shared clonotypes between healthy human individuals. TCRdb's table, derived via immunoSEQ multiplex PCR, lists solely in-frame clones and lacks some. The sample has 2 million to 2.5 million clones; less than 95% are singletons. Sequenced material: naive CD4+ T cells from PBMCs. Stated subset: CD45RA+ positively selected. The receptor source for this set is a man aged 18 to 29 in good health. Some clones in this sample may be carry-over from other donors' samples.

The chain is built from TRBV18 and TRBJ1-3, with TRBD1 identical over 10 bases. V lost 4 bases, J lost 2 bases, and 5 bases stayed unmatched. The CDR3 contains 16 residues. Germline CDR1 reads KGHSH; CDR2 reads LQKENI. The DNA of the CDR3 is TGTGCCAGCTCACTGACCGGGACAGGGGCTGGAAACACCATATATTTT. Amino acid sequence: CASSLTGTGAGNTIYF.

CDR3 region: CASSLGQGSYYEQYF. CDR3 nucleotides: TGTGCCAGCAGTCTGGGACAAGGATCGTACTACGAGCAGTACTTC. This chain connects TRBV6-5 to TRBJ2-7; perhaps TRBD1 as D (6 bases). This CDR3 has 15 amino acids. V shed 5 bases and J shed 3 bases, with 17 bases lying between them. CDR1 and CDR2 from the germline V gene are MNHEY and SVGAGI.

V is TRBV28 and J is TRBJ2-7, with 12 bases fitting TRBD2. Trimming at V came to 4 bases and at J to 5 bases, leaving 9 bases not matched to a gene. The CDR3 is made up of 16 amino acids. CDR1 is MDHEN and CDR2 is SYDVKM in the germline V gene. Here the CDR3 reads CASSSGRLAGGDEQYF. As DNA, the CDR3 is TGTGCCAGCAGTTCAGGGAGGCTAGCGGGAGGGGACGAGCAGTACTTC.

V gene TRBV7-3 combines with J gene TRBJ2-3, with 9 nucleotides matching TRBD2. The CDR3 is 16 residues long. The germline CDR1 and CDR2 sequences are SGHTA and FQGTGA. V shed 1 base and J 5 bases; nucleotides not matched to a gene: 7. CDR3 residues: CASSLRPLREGDTQYF. The CDR3 DNA is TGTGCCAGCAGCTTAAGGCCGTTGCGGGAGGGAGATACGCAGTATTTT.

In its sample, this clone was seen a few times. The chain links TRBV4-2 to TRBJ1-2, with D possibly matching TRBD1 (5 bases). The CDR3 contains 14 residues. Trimming pared 4 bases from V and 3 bases from J, leaving 12 bases between. Germline V lookup: CDR1 LGHNA, CDR2 YNFKEQ. This CDR3 reads CASSPNEGDYGYTF. In DNA, the CDR3 is TGTGCCAGCAGCCCGAACGAAGGGGACTATGGCTACACCTTC.

The CDR3 reads CASSGQVGETQYF. The CDR3 DNA is TGCGCCAGCAGTGGGCAGGTGGGAGAGACCCAGTACTTC. The J gene is TRBJ2-5, the V gene TRBV10-1; D not certain. Germline V gene sequence: CDR1 WNHNN, CDR2 SYGVQD (reference sequence). The V gene lost 4 bases and the J gene lost 4 bases, with 10 bases spanning the gap. The CDR3 length is 13 residues.

The rearrangement uses TRBV2 and TRBJ1-2; no reliable D call. The germline gives CDR1 SNHLY, CDR2 FYNNEI. The CDR3 runs 16 residues. Trimming left V 6 bases short and J 4 bases short, with 21 bases between. The CDR3 coding sequence is TGTGCCAGCAGCCCGAAATCGACGGTCTTTGGCTATGGCTACACCTTC. Its protein product is CASSPKSTVFGYGYTF.

As to this clone: Other nucleotide sequences from this sample produce the same CDR3. V and J are TRBV27 and TRBJ1-5; TRBD1 might be the D (6 bases). Trimming left V 3 bases short and J 4 bases short, with 10 bases between. Germline V gene data show CDR1 as MNHEY and CDR2 as SMNVEV (reference sequence). There are 14 residues in the CDR3. This chain's CDR3 is CASSLVQGNQPQHF. CDR3 bases: TGTGCCAGCAGTTTGGTCCAGGGGAATCAGCCCCAGCATTTT.

The rearrangement links TRBV9 to TRBJ2-1, with 7 nucleotides matching TRBD2. V gave up 1 base and J gave up 2 bases; unmatched junction bases: 6. CDR1 and CDR2 (germline): SGDLS, YYNGEE. This CDR3 contains 16 residues. This CDR3 is CASSVSSGYTYNEQFF. CDR3 sequence (DNA): TGTGCCAGCAGCGTATCTAGCGGTTATACCTACAATGAGCAGTTCTTC.

This chain uses TRBV9 with TRBJ2-1, with 10 bases fitting TRBD2. Unmatched junction bases numbered 8, after V lost 3 bases and J lost 2 bases. The CDR3 has 17 residues. Germline CDR1 and CDR2: SGDLS and YYNGEE. CDR3 amino acids: CASSGQSGTSAYNEQFF. The CDR3 DNA reads as TGTGCCAGCAGCGGGCAGTCCGGGACTAGCGCCTACAATGAGCAGTTCTTC.